One sample yielded the 12 T cell receptor beta chains listed below, sequenced in a study of blood T cell repertoires in COVID-19. The table came from immunoSEQ multiplex PCR; TCRdb's copy has only in-frame clones and leaves some out. This table has 260,000 or so clones, around 89% appearing once. Sequences were obtained from PBMCs or T cells enriched from blood (not recorded which). Receptors were obtained from a woman in her 40s with acute COVID-19.

The rearrangement uses TRBV5-4 and TRBJ2-2; 7 nucleotides line up with TRBD2. V dropped 4 bases and J dropped 5; count of bases not matched to a gene: 2. Germline values: CDR1 SGHNT, CDR2 YYREEE (reference sequence). The CDR3 spans 13 residues. CDR3 region: CASSTLATGELFF. The CDR3 DNA sequence: TGTGCCAGCAGCACACTAGCGACCGGGGAGCTGTTTTTT.

This clone was seen only once. The CDR3 nucleotides read TGTGCCAGCCGATTTAGGAGGAGATTGGGGGATACGCAGTATTTT. Translated: CASRFRRRLGDTQYF. This chain joins TRBV28 and TRBJ2-3; tentative D call: TRBD2 (5 bases). The CDR3 has 15 residues. The V end lost 8 bases, the J end lost 6 bases, and 21 bases lay between the germline ends. Per the germline V gene, CDR1 is MDHEN and CDR2 is SYDVKM.

The chain carries TRBV7-3 and TRBJ2-1, with 13 bases aligning to TRBD2. The CDR3 is 13 amino acids. The V gene's germline CDR1 is SGHTA and CDR2 FQGTGA. The junction had 7 bases not matched to a gene; V was cut back by 8 bases and J by 12 bases. In DNA, the CDR3 is TGTGCCAGCGCCCGGACTAGCGGGAGCTGGCAGTTCTTC. Amino acids: CASARTSGSWQFF.

This clone showed up just once. V gene TRBV7-8 combines with J gene TRBJ2-2; a possible D gene is TRBD2 (6 bases). Germline values: CDR1 SGHVS, CDR2 FQNEAQ. This CDR3 spans 16 amino acids. V was cut by 6 bases and J by 0 bases, with 14 bases left in between. The CDR3 DNA follows: TGTGCCAGCAGTCTGTCCGGGAGTGCGAACACCGGGGAGCTGTTTTTT. Residues: CASSLSGSANTGELFF.

This clone was picked up one time. The gene calls are TRBV9 and TRBJ1-2, with no clear D. The V end lost 2 bases, the J end lost 5 bases, and 10 bases lay between the germline ends. The CDR3 consists of 13 residues. Germline CDR1 is SGDLS and CDR2 is YYNGEE. The CDR3 nucleotides are TGTGCCAGCAGCGTCACAAACATTTATGGCTACACCTTC. Protein: CASSVTNIYGYTF.

The chain uses TRBV6-5 and TRBJ1-1; weak D call: TRBD1 (6 bases). CDR3 size: 15 residues. V was shortened by 5 bases and J by 1 base, with 14 bases between the two germline ends. From germline, CDR1 is MNHEY and CDR2 SVGAGI. The CDR3 loop is CASSITGNANTEAFF. In DNA form, the CDR3 reads TGTGCCAGCAGTATTACAGGGAATGCGAACACTGAAGCTTTCTTT.

The chain couples TRBV7-8 to TRBJ2-7; tentative D call: TRBD2 (5 bases). This CDR3 is 13 amino acids long. Germline values: CDR1 SGHVS, CDR2 FQNEAQ. Deletions cut 0 bases from V and 5 bases from J, with 8 bases between. This CDR3 is CASSLAATNEQYF. Written as DNA, the CDR3 is TGTGCCAGCAGCTTAGCAGCGACTAACGAGCAGTACTTC.

The chain carries TRBV14 and TRBJ1-4, with no clear D. The length of the CDR3 is 14 residues. V lost 3 bases to trimming and J lost 8 bases, with 13 bases between them. CDR1 is SGHDN and CDR2 is FVKESK in the germline V gene. CDR3 sequence reads: CASSHSGSTEKLFF. Here the CDR3 DNA reads TGTGCCAGCAGCCACTCGGGATCAACGGAAAAACTGTTTTTT.

The chain uses TRBV28 and TRBJ1-5; D may be TRBD1 (5 bases). The germline V gene encodes CDR1 MDHEN and CDR2 SYDVKM. Trimming took 5 bases from V and 4 from J, leaving 15 bases between them. The length of the CDR3 is 15 residues. The CDR3 spells CASSDRGGSNQPQHF. In nucleotides, the CDR3 is TGTGCCAGCAGTGATCGGGGGGGTTCGAATCAGCCCCAGCATTTT.

The chain is built from TRBV7-9 and TRBJ2-1; possible D gene TRBD2, 7 bases. V lost 11 bases and J 7 bases, leaving 18 bases between the germline ends. The germline V gene encodes CDR1 SEHNR and CDR2 FQNEAQ (reference sequence). This CDR3 comprises 13 residues. For the CDR3, the DNA is TGTGCCGCCAAAGGGGGAGCGGGAAATGAGCAGTTCTTC. This sequence encodes CAAKGGAGNEQFF.

This chain links TRBV7-2 with TRBJ2-7; D may be TRBD2 (6 bases). The germline V gene encodes CDR1 SGHTA and CDR2 FQGNSA. V gave up 0 bases and J gave up 4 bases, with 16 bases separating them. The CDR3 contains 16 residues. The CDR3 here is CASSLAADYHYYEQYV. The CDR3 region has the DNA TGTGCCAGCAGCTTAGCGGCGGACTACCATTATTACGAGCAGTACGTC.

This sequence joins TRBV7-9 and TRBJ2-1, with 16 bases aligning to TRBD2. Germline CDR1 and CDR2: SEHNR and FQNEAQ (reference sequence). V gave up 5 bases and J gave up 6 bases; unmatched junction bases: 7. The CDR3 loop spans 17 amino acids. The CDR3 sequence: CASSPGTSGRARNEQFF. The CDR3 coding sequence is TGTGCCAGCAGCCCGGGGACTAGCGGGAGGGCCCGCAATGAGCAGTTCTTC.